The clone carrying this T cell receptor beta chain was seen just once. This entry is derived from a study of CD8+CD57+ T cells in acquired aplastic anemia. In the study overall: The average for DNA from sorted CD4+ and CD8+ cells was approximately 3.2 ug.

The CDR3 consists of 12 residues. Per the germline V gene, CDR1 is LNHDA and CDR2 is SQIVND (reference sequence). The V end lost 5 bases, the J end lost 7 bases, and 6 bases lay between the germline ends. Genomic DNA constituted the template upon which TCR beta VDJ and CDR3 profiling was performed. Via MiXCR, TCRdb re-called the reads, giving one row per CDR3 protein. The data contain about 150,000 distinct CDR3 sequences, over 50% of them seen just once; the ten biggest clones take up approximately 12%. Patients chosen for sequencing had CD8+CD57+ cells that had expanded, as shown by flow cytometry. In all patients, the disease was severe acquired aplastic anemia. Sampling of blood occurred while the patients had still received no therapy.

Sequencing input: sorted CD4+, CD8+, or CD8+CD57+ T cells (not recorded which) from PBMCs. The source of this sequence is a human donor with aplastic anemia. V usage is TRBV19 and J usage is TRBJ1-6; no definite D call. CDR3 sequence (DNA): TGTGCCAGTAGTGGACTAAATTCACCCCTCCACTTT. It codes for CASSGLNSPLHF.